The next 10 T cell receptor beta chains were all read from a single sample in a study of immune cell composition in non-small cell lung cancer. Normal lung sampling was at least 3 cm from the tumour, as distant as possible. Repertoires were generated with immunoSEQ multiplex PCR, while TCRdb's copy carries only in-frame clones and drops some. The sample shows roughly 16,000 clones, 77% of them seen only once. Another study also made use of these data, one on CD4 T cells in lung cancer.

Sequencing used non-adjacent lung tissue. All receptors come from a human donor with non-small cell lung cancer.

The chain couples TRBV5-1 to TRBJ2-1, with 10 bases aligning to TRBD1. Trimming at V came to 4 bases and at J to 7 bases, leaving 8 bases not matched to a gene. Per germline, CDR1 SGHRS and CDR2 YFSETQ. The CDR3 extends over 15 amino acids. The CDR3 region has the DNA TGCGCCAGCAGCCCGAGGACAGGGGGAGAGAATGAGCAGTTCTTC. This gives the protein CASSPRTGGENEQFF.

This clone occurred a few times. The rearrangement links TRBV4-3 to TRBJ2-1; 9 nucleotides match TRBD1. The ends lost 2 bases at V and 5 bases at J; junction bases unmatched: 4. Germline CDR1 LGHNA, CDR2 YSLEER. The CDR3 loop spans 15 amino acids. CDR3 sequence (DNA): TGCGCCAGCAGCCAATCCTGGACAGGGGACAATGAGCAGTTCTTC. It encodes CASSQSWTGDNEQFF.

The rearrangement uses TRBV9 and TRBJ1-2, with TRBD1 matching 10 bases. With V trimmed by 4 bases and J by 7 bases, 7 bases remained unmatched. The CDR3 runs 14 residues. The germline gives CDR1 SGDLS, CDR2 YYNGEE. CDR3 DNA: TGTGCCAGCAGCCCGGATTGGACAGGGGGTGGCTACACCTTC. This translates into CASSPDWTGGGYTF. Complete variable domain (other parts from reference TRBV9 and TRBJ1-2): DSGVTQTPKHLITATGQRVTLRCSPRSGDLSVYWYQQSLDQGLQFLIQYYNGEERAKGNILERFSAQQFPDLHSELNLSSLELGDSALYFCASSPDWTGGGYTFGSGTRLTVV.

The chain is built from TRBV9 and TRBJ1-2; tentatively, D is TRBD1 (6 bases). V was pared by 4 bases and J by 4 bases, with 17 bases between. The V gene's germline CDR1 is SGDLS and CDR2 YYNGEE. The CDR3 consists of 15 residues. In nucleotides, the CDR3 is TGTGCCAGCAGCTCCCGGGGGGGCTACAGCTATGGCTACACCTTC. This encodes CASSSRGGYSYGYTF.

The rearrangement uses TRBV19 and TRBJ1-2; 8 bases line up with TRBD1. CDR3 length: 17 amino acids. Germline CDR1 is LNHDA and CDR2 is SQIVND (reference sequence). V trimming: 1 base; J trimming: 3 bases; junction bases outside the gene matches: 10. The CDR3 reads CASSIVYVTGEDYGYTF. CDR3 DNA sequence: TGTGCCAGTAGTATAGTTTACGTGACAGGGGAGGACTATGGCTACACCTTC.

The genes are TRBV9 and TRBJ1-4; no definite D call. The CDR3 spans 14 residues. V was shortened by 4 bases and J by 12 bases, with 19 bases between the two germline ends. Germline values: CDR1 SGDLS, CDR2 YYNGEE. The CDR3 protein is CASSPQVAMGELFF. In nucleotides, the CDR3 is TGTGCCAGCAGCCCGCAAGTGGCAATGGGAGAACTGTTTTTT.

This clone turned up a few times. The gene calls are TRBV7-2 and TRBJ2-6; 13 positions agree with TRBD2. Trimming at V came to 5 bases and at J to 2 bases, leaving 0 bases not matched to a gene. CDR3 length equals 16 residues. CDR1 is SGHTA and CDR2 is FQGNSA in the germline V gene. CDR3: CASSTSGGAGANVLTF. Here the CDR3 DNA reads TGTGCCAGCAGCACTAGCGGGGGGGCTGGGGCCAACGTCCTGACTTTC.

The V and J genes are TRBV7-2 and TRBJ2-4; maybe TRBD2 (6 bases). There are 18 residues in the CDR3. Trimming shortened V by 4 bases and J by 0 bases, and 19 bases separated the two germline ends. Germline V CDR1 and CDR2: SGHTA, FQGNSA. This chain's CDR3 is CASSSHGRRVLAKNIQYF. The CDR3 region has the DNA TGTGCCAGCAGCTCCCATGGGCGGAGGGTTTTAGCCAAAAACATTCAGTACTTC.

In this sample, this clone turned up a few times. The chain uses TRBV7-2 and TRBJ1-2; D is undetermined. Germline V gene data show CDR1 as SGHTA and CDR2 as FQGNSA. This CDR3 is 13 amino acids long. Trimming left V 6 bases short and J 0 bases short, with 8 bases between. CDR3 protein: CASSSRANYGYTF. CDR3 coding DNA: TGTGCCAGCAGTTCACGCGCTAACTATGGCTACACCTTC.

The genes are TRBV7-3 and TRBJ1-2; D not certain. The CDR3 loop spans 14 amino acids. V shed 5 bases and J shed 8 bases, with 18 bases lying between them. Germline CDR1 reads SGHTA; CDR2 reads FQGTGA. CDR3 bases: TGTGCCAGCAGCCTAATGGCCCCCTCCGGCGGCTACACCTTC. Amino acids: CASSLMAPSGGYTF.